This TCR beta chain was sequenced in a study of cytomegalovirus exposure and HLA in healthy donors. Study observations and caveats: According to reports, the classifier identified cytomegalovirus status with high specificity and sensitivity.

The repertoire was sequenced with immunoSEQ multiplex PCR; TCRdb's copy has only in-frame clones and lacks some. The sample carries a few hundred thousand clones, nearly 90% recorded once. V lost 2 bases to trimming and J lost 4 bases; unmatched junction nucleotides: 16. CDR3 length equals 18 residues. Germline lookup yields CDR1 MNHEY and CDR2 SMNVEV (reference sequence). In regard to this clone: The antigen is undetermined.

The chain uses TRBV27 and TRBJ1-1; TRBD1 aligns across 7 bases. The clonotype comes from a woman aged 18-35 years in good health and CMV-seronegative. The sample comprised PBMCs. The DNA of the CDR3 is TGTGCCAGCAGTTTAAGGGGGCGGACAGACTGGAAGAGCACTGAAGCTTTCTTT. Translating it yields CASSLRGRTDWKSTEAFF.